Given below is one TCR beta chain in context. Between the trimmed V and J ends, which lost 0 bases and 2 bases, there was a span of 13 bases. Germline values: CDR1 SGHAT, CDR2 FQNNGV. CDR3 size: 16 residues. The data are from a study of identical twins. Unique molecular identifiers were present on the cDNA, which also gained a universal primer site by template switching. TCRdb re-called the 5' RACE reads with MiXCR, one entry per CDR3 protein. This sample has around 1.7 million distinct CDR3 sequences, with 32% found just once. The specimen sequenced was cord blood. The chain recombines TRBV11-2 with TRBJ2-5, with D perhaps matching TRBD2 (5 bases). The receptor comes from a newborn girl in good health. CDR3 region: CASSLDRPSLQETQYF. CDR3 coding DNA: TGTGCCAGCAGCTTAGATCGGCCTAGCCTGCAAGAGACCCAGTACTTC.